Below, 26 T cell receptor beta chains from the same sample are listed, as sequenced in a study of shared clonotypes between healthy human individuals. Some clones are missing from TCRdb's copy, which holds only in-frame ones; the method was immunoSEQ multiplex PCR. The repertoire holds some 680,000 clones, approximately 73% seen once, with under 2% in the top ten. Sequenced material: memory CD4+ T cells sorted from blood. Subset specified: CD45RA-negative fraction. The receptors come from a young woman in good health.

This clone was picked up a small number of times. The same CDR3 also results from other DNA sequences found in this sample. The chain joins TRBV28 to TRBJ1-4; unclear D gene. V was shortened by 3 bases and J by 0 bases, with 5 bases between the two germline ends. There are 14 residues in the CDR3. Germline V gene data show CDR1 as MDHEN and CDR2 as SYDVKM. CDR3: CASSFGATNEKLFF. The CDR3 DNA is TGTGCCAGCAGTTTCGGAGCAACTAATGAAAAACTGTTTTTT.

A single count supports this clone. This chain joins TRBV7-8 and TRBJ1-3; D might be TRBD1 (6 bases). The V gene lost 5 bases and the J gene lost 3 bases, with 17 bases spanning the gap. The CDR3 sequence is 16 residues long. Germline V gene sequence: CDR1 SGHVS, CDR2 FQNEAQ. As DNA, the CDR3 is TGTGCCAGCAGCCCCGGGTCAGGGGCGAATGGAAACACCATATATTTT. Amino acid sequence: CASSPGSGANGNTIYF.

The chain is built from TRBV19 and TRBJ2-1; 8 bases match TRBD1. The germline CDR1 and CDR2 sequences are LNHDA and SQIVND (reference sequence). Trimming removed 5 bases from V and 15 bases from J; junction bases left unmatched: 9. This CDR3 comprises 12 residues. The CDR3 spells CASSGTGALGFF. The CDR3, as DNA: TGTGCCAGTAGTGGGACAGGAGCTTTGGGGTTCTTC.

This clone was seen more than once but under ten times. Other DNA sequences in this sample translate to the same CDR3. The V call is TRBV19, the J call TRBJ2-6; D not certain. Germline-derived CDR1 and CDR2 are LNHDA and SQIVND (reference sequence). Trimming took off 2 bases at V and 0 bases at J, with 11 bases between the two ends. This CDR3 contains 17 residues. The DNA of the CDR3 is TGTGCCAGTAGTATATTCTACCGAAGCTCTGGGGCCAACGTCCTGACTTTC. Translation gives CASSIFYRSSGANVLTF. Combining the CDR3 with reference TRBV19 and TRBJ2-6 gives the whole variable domain DGGITQSPKYLFRKEGQNVTLSCEQNLNHDAMYWYRQDPGQGLRLIYYSQIVNDFQKGDIAEGYSVSREKKESFPLTVTSAQKNPTAFYLCASSIFYRSSGANVLTFGAGSRLTVL.

The V call is TRBV10-1, the J call TRBJ1-1; no clear D. The germline V gene encodes CDR1 WNHNN and CDR2 SYGVQD (reference sequence). The CDR3 contains 13 residues. Trimming removed 9 bases at V and 3 bases at J, with 14 bases between. The CDR3 is CASNMKPDTEAFF. The CDR3 DNA is TGCGCCAGTAACATGAAACCGGACACTGAAGCTTTCTTT.

The V call is TRBV19, the J call TRBJ1-1; TRBD1 matches at 7 bases. CDR3 length equals 15 residues. Germline V gene sequence: CDR1 LNHDA, CDR2 SQIVND (reference sequence). J gave up 0 bases and V 4 bases, and 5 bases lay outside the gene matches. The CDR3 reads CASSRSGQLNTEAFF. CDR3 nucleotides: TGTGCCAGTAGTAGATCGGGACAGCTGAACACTGAAGCTTTCTTT.

The chain combines TRBV6-6 with TRBJ2-7; 7 nucleotides align to TRBD2. Germline loops: CDR1 MNHNY, CDR2 SVGAGI (reference sequence). CDR3 length equals 14 residues. V lost 2 bases, J lost 6 bases, and 7 bases stayed unmatched. CDR3 sequence reads: CASSYGAGVGEQYF. The DNA of the CDR3 is TGTGCCAGCAGTTACGGGGCGGGAGTAGGCGAGCAGTACTTC.

This clone was recorded at least ten times. This sequence joins TRBV27 and TRBJ1-2, with no clear D. The CDR3 is 16 amino acids. Trimming cost V 2 bases and J 2 bases, with 15 bases left between them. Germline loops: CDR1 MNHEY, CDR2 SMNVEV (reference sequence). This CDR3 reads CASSLGPPRQNYGYTF. The CDR3 bases are TGTGCCAGCAGTTTAGGCCCTCCCAGGCAAAACTATGGCTACACCTTC.

Concerning this clone: Different DNA sequences within this sample yield the same CDR3. The V call is TRBV2, the J call TRBJ2-2, with D maybe TRBD2 (5 bases). Germline V lookup: CDR1 SNHLY, CDR2 FYNNEI. V lost 4 bases to trimming and J lost 1 base, with 7 bases between them. The CDR3 is 14 amino acids. The CDR3 protein is CASSVSGNTGELFF. The CDR3 DNA sequence: TGTGCCAGCAGTGTAAGCGGGAACACCGGGGAGCTGTTTTTT.

The rearrangement uses TRBV7-2 and TRBJ2-1; D is perhaps TRBD1 or TRBD2 (5 bases each). This CDR3 has 14 amino acids. Germline V gene lookup returns CDR1 SGHTA and CDR2 FQGNSA. With 1 base removed from V and 7 bases from J, the gap between germline ends came to 11 bases. The CDR3 reads CASSLDGTINEQFF. The CDR3 nucleotides are TGTGCCAGCAGCTTAGATGGGACGATAAATGAGCAGTTCTTC.

The chain links TRBV4-2 to TRBJ2-3; 10 bases line up with TRBD2. Germline CDR1 and CDR2: LGHNA and YNFKEQ. V trimming: 1 base; J trimming: 4 bases; junction bases outside the gene matches: 5. CDR3 length equals 16 residues. CDR3 region: CASSQASSGSADTQYF. CDR3 sequence (DNA): TGTGCCAGCAGCCAAGCCTCTAGCGGGAGCGCAGATACGCAGTATTTT.

The chain has TRBV5-6 and TRBJ2-3; 7 nucleotides agree with TRBD1. This CDR3 is 15 amino acids long. Germline assignment: CDR1 SGHDT and CDR2 YYEEEE. V shed 4 bases, J shed 2 bases, and the junction held 7 bases outside the gene matches. CDR3 in DNA: TGTGCCAGCAGCCAGACAGGGATCGTCACAGATACGCAGTATTTT. Translating it yields CASSQTGIVTDTQYF.

The chain employs TRBV6-5 and TRBJ2-7; D may match TRBD1 or TRBD2 (7 bases each). The CDR3 is 15 amino acids. The V and J ends lost 6 bases and 0 bases respectively, with 15 bases between them. Germline lookup yields CDR1 MNHEY and CDR2 SVGAGI. The CDR3 nucleotides are TGTGCCAGCAGGCGGGACAGCGGGGTCTCCTACGAGCAGTACTTC. Protein sequence: CASRRDSGVSYEQYF.

The chain has TRBV10-1 and TRBJ2-7; 11 positions agree with TRBD1. This CDR3 is 14 amino acids long. Germline V lookup: CDR1 WNHNN, CDR2 SYGVQD (reference sequence). The J segment lost 4 bases and the V segment lost 11 bases, leaving 10 bases of the junction unmatched. As DNA, the CDR3 is TGCGCCGTATTCCCGGGACAGGGGGAGTACGAGCAGTACTTC. Its protein product is CAVFPGQGEYEQYF.

The count of this clone is one. A much larger clone is a single base away; this may be a read error. CDR3 in amino acids: CASSFPSTDTQYF. The CDR3 DNA follows: TGTGCCAGCAGCTTCCCAAGCACAGATACGCAGTATTTT. The chain combines TRBV7-9 with TRBJ2-3, with unresolved D. The V gene lost 3 bases and the J gene lost 0 bases, with 4 bases spanning the gap. CDR1 and CDR2 from the germline V gene are SEHNR and FQNEAQ (reference sequence). This CDR3 has 13 amino acids.

The chain couples TRBV7-2 to TRBJ2-3; 10 bases fit TRBD2. The germline V gene has CDR1 SGHTA and CDR2 FQGNSA. The CDR3 extends over 17 amino acids. V dropped 4 bases and J dropped 1; count of bases not matched to a gene: 8. DNA for the CDR3: TGTGCCAGCAGCTCCTCCTTACTAGCGGGACGCACAGATACGCAGTATTTT. Translation gives CASSSSLLAGRTDTQYF.

The genes are TRBV19 and TRBJ1-5, with D hard to call. The CDR3 totals 14 residues. In germline, CDR1 is LNHDA, CDR2 SQIVND (reference sequence). Trimming shortened V by 7 bases and J by 0 bases, and 10 bases separated the two germline ends. Here the CDR3 DNA reads TGTGCCAGTAAGAAGGTAGATAGCAATCAGCCCCAGCATTTT. It encodes CASKKVDSNQPQHF.

V usage is TRBV7-8 and J usage is TRBJ2-1; 9 positions agree with TRBD2. This CDR3 region has 16 residues. The germline CDR1 and CDR2 sequences are SGHVS and FQNEAQ. V dropped 0 bases and J dropped 6; count of bases not matched to a gene: 6. This chain's CDR3 is CASSLAGLARRNEQFF. In DNA, the CDR3 is TGTGCCAGCAGCTTAGCGGGACTAGCCCGGCGCAATGAGCAGTTCTTC.

The gene calls are TRBV14 and TRBJ2-2; D is perhaps TRBD1 (5 bases). The germline V gene has CDR1 SGHDN and CDR2 FVKESK. The CDR3 is 15 residues long. Trimming took off 4 bases at V and 4 bases at J, with 13 bases between the two ends. DNA for the CDR3: TGTGCCAGCAGCCGCCAGGGTCTTAGCACCGGGGAGCTGTTTTTT. Encoded protein: CASSRQGLSTGELFF.

The chain couples TRBV7-9 to TRBJ1-5; possibly TRBD1 for D (5 bases). CDR1 is SEHNR, CDR2 FQNEAQ, per germline (reference sequence). There are 12 residues in the CDR3. Deletions cut 2 bases from V and 9 bases from J, with 8 bases between. The CDR3 DNA sequence: TGTGCCAGCAGCTTAAACCAGGGGCCCCAGCATTTT. This translates into CASSLNQGPQHF.

As concerns this clone: Other DNA sequences within the sample encode an identical CDR3. This chain uses TRBV5-4 with TRBJ2-5, with 10 bases matching TRBD2. V gave up 1 base and J gave up 3 bases; unmatched junction bases: 3. Germline assignment: CDR1 SGHNT and CDR2 YYREEE (reference sequence). There are 15 residues in the CDR3. The CDR3 coding sequence is TGTGCCAGCAGCTTGCGGCTAGCGGGAGAAGAGACCCAGTACTTC. Amino acid sequence: CASSLRLAGEETQYF.

This rearrangement joins TRBV5-4 to TRBJ1-2, with TRBD1 as a possible D gene (5 bases). Germline lookup yields CDR1 SGHNT and CDR2 YYREEE (reference sequence). The CDR3 extends over 13 amino acids. The germline V and J ends were trimmed by 4 bases and 2 bases, with 9 bases remaining between them. The CDR3 DNA reads as TGTGCCAGCAGCCCCGACAGAAACTATGGCTACACCTTC. This gives the protein CASSPDRNYGYTF.

V gene TRBV5-1 combines with J gene TRBJ1-1; the match to TRBD1 covers 7 bases. Germline trimming cut 0 bases from V and 4 bases from J; bases unmatched to any gene: 3. CDR3 length equals 14 residues. Germline CDR1 and CDR2: SGHRS and YFSETQ. This CDR3 reads CASSLGPGGTEAFF. The CDR3 DNA is TGCGCCAGCAGCTTGGGTCCAGGGGGCACTGAAGCTTTCTTT.

The V call is TRBV14, the J call TRBJ2-5; D ambiguous. Trimming cost V 2 bases and J 1 base, with 14 bases left between them. The CDR3 extends over 16 amino acids. From germline, CDR1 is SGHDN and CDR2 FVKESK. CDR3 nucleotides: TGTGCCAGCAGCCAAAGGGCAGCGAGACCCCAAGAGACCCAGTACTTC. The encoded protein is CASSQRAARPQETQYF.

The rearrangement joins TRBV7-9 to TRBJ1-4; D unresolved. With 1 base removed from V and 5 bases from J, the gap between germline ends came to 11 bases. Germline V gene data show CDR1 as SEHNR and CDR2 as FQNEAQ (reference sequence). The CDR3 runs 15 residues. This chain's CDR3 is CASSLGELGNEKLFF. The CDR3 nucleotides read TGTGCCAGCAGCTTAGGGGAACTAGGGAATGAAAAACTGTTTTTT. Full variable domain (outside the CDR3, taken from reference TRBV7-9 and TRBJ1-4): DTGVSQNPRHKITKRGQNVTFRCDPISEHNRLYWYRQTLGQGPEFLTYFQNEAQLEKSRLLSDRFSAERPKGSFSTLEIQRTEQGDSAMYLCASSLGELGNEKLFFGSGTQLSVL.

CDR3 sequence reads: CASSPLAQSSYNEQFF. CDR3 bases: TGTGCCAGCTCACCACTTGCGCAAAGCTCCTACAATGAGCAGTTCTTC. The J gene is TRBJ2-1, the V gene TRBV18; D gene unclear. CDR1 and CDR2 from the germline V gene are KGHSH and LQKENI. Trimming shortened V by 1 base and J by 0 bases, and 10 bases separated the two germline ends. The CDR3 has 16 amino acids.